The 25 T cell receptor beta chains presented below share a single source sample, sequenced in a study of blood T cell repertoires in COVID-19. Clones were read by immunoSEQ multiplex PCR, and TCRdb kept only the in-frame ones, dropping some. The sample yields tens of thousands of clones, 88% seen once. The sequenced material came from peripheral blood. The receptors shown here come from a human donor in a cohort sampled during active COVID-19.

The rearrangement uses TRBV3-1 (or the pseudogene TRBV3-2) and TRBJ2-3, with D unclear. The V gene lost 1 base and the J gene lost 3 bases, with 8 bases spanning the gap. CDR1 and CDR2 (germline): LGHDT, YNNKEL (reference sequence). The CDR3 is 14 amino acids. The CDR3 nucleotides are TGTGCCAGCAGCCAAGGAGTCGAAACAGATACGCAGTATTTT. This codes for CASSQGVETDTQYF.

This chain uses TRBV7-2 with TRBJ2-1; tentative D call: TRBD2 (5 bases). The germline V gene has CDR1 SGHTA and CDR2 FQGNSA. This CDR3 is 14 amino acids long. V dropped 6 bases and J dropped 2 bases, with 11 bases sitting between them. The CDR3 region is CASRAPEAYNEQFF. In DNA form, the CDR3 reads TGTGCCAGCAGAGCCCCGGAGGCCTACAATGAGCAGTTCTTC.

The V gene is TRBV27, the J gene TRBJ2-1; perhaps TRBD1 as D (6 bases). Germline V gene sequence: CDR1 MNHEY, CDR2 SMNVEV (reference sequence). The V gene lost 2 bases and the J gene lost 9 bases, with 14 bases spanning the gap. CDR3 length: 14 amino acids. CDR3 in amino acids: CASSLVVGAVEQFF. The CDR3 coding sequence is TGTGCCAGCAGTTTAGTTGTGGGGGCCGTTGAGCAGTTCTTC.

In the case of this clone: Mismatch with germline at one junction end may stem from a read error. This rearrangement joins TRBV4-3 to TRBJ2-5, with unresolved D. The germline gives CDR1 LGHNA, CDR2 YSLEER. The length of the CDR3 is 12 residues. The CDR3 sequence: CASSQDHETQYF. CDR3 nucleotide sequence: TGCGCCAGCAGCCAAGACCATGAGACCCAGTACTTC.

V and J are TRBV7-9 and TRBJ1-4, with 9 bases fitting TRBD1. The ends lost 5 bases at V and 4 bases at J; junction bases unmatched: 2. The CDR3 totals 14 residues. Germline values: CDR1 SEHNR, CDR2 FQNEAQ (reference sequence). The DNA for the CDR3 is TGTGCCAGCAGCCGGGACAGGGTTAATGAAAAACTGTTTTTT. This codes for CASSRDRVNEKLFF.

V and J are TRBV7-9 and TRBJ2-5; possible D gene TRBD1, 6 bases. CDR3 length equals 15 residues. V lost 2 bases and J lost 5, with 15 bases in between. Germline V CDR1 and CDR2: SEHNR, FQNEAQ (reference sequence). CDR3 sequence (DNA): TGTGCCAGCAGCTTAATCACGGCGAGGGGGGAGACCCAGTACTTC. This encodes CASSLITARGETQYF.

V is TRBV5-4 and J is TRBJ2-1; TRBD2 aligns across 12 bases. Germline CDR1 and CDR2: SGHNT and YYREEE (reference sequence). This CDR3 has 16 residues. V was pared by 3 bases and J by 1 base, with 2 bases of the junction left unmatched. CDR3 in amino acids: CASSYGTSGSYNEQFF. CDR3 DNA sequence: TGTGCCAGCAGCTACGGGACTAGCGGGTCCTACAATGAGCAGTTCTTC.

V and J are TRBV4-2 and TRBJ2-7, with a possible D match to TRBD2 (7 bases). Germline V CDR1 and CDR2: LGHNA, YNFKEQ. The CDR3 runs 15 residues. V was pared by 0 bases and J by 2 bases, with 11 bases between. The CDR3 protein is CASSQEGGRAYEQYF. The DNA for the CDR3 is TGTGCCAGCAGCCAAGAAGGGGGGAGGGCCTACGAGCAGTACTTC.

The chain is built from TRBV5-1 and TRBJ1-3, with D uncertain. The length of the CDR3 is 15 residues. The germline V gene encodes CDR1 SGHRS and CDR2 YFSETQ. With 0 bases removed from V and 4 bases from J, the gap between germline ends came to 11 bases. The CDR3 is CASSLGGEGGNTIYF. DNA for the CDR3: TGCGCCAGCAGCTTGGGAGGCGAGGGAGGAAACACCATATATTTT.

The chain couples TRBV4-1 to TRBJ2-2; D remains ambiguous. Germline CDR1 reads MGHRA; CDR2 reads YSYEKL. The CDR3 consists of 14 residues. Between the trimmed V and J ends, which lost 0 bases and 5 bases, there was a span of 7 bases. CDR3 amino acids: CASSQEQATGELFF. The DNA for the CDR3 is TGCGCCAGCAGCCAAGAGCAGGCAACCGGGGAGCTGTTTTTT.

This chain links TRBV14 with TRBJ2-3; D might be TRBD2 (6 bases). Germline lookup yields CDR1 SGHDN and CDR2 FVKESK. This CDR3 spans 15 amino acids. Trimming left V 4 bases short and J 8 bases short, with 19 bases between. DNA for the CDR3: TGTGCCAGCAGCCCAACGCGGCTAGCGTCCCGTACGCAGTATTTT. The encoded protein is CASSPTRLASRTQYF.

V and J are TRBV6-7 and TRBJ1-5; 9 bases map to TRBD1. TRBV6-7 is identified as an open reading frame with a role that is uncertain. J was trimmed by 1 base and V by 2 bases; bases with no gene match: 18. The CDR3 runs 21 residues. The chain's CDR3 is CASSYPRFGTGYCLSNQPQHF. The CDR3 DNA sequence: TGTGCCAGCAGTTACCCTCGGTTTGGGACAGGGTATTGTTTAAGCAATCAGCCCCAGCATTTT.

The chain links TRBV11-3 to TRBJ2-3, with D possibly matching TRBD2 (7 bases). The germline V gene encodes CDR1 SGHNT and CDR2 YENEEA. The V and J ends lost 5 bases and 2 bases respectively, with 14 bases between them. This CDR3 spans 15 amino acids. The DNA for the CDR3 is TGTGCCAGCAGCCCTGGGGGGGGGCCCACAGATACGCAGTATTTT. Amino acids: CASSPGGGPTDTQYF.

This clone was counted a few times. The chain couples TRBV29-1 to TRBJ2-1; 7 bases are shared with TRBD2. The CDR3 runs to 14 residues. V shed 4 bases and J 1 base; nucleotides not matched to a gene: 4. CDR1 is SQVTM, CDR2 ANQGSEA, per germline. CDR3 protein: CSVAQRESYNEQFF. CDR3 sequence (DNA): TGCAGCGTTGCCCAGCGGGAATCCTACAATGAGCAGTTCTTC.

This sequence joins TRBV9 and TRBJ2-7; 10 bases align to TRBD1. The germline CDR1 and CDR2 sequences are SGDLS and YYNGEE. The CDR3 is 16 amino acids. V gave up 3 bases and J gave up 1 base; unmatched junction bases: 7. CDR3 in DNA: TGTGCCAGCAGCGACAGGACAGGGGGTGAGTCCTACGAGCAGTACTTC. Translation gives CASSDRTGGESYEQYF.

With respect to this clone: Other DNA sequences in this sample translate to the same CDR3. The V gene is TRBV7-2, the J gene TRBJ1-5; D is undetermined. CDR1 SGHTA and CDR2 FQGNSA come from the germline V gene. V was clipped by 3 bases and J by 2 bases, with 5 bases between them. The CDR3 spans 13 residues. CDR3 nucleotide sequence: TGTGCCAGCAGCTTCGGGGGCAATCAGCCCCAGCATTTT. Protein sequence: CASSFGGNQPQHF.

The chain combines TRBV9 with TRBJ2-3; TRBD2 agrees at 10 bases. The CDR3 spans 17 residues. In germline, CDR1 is SGDLS, CDR2 YYNGEE. J was trimmed by 6 bases and V by 0 bases; bases with no gene match: 10. The chain's CDR3 is CASSVAAQRGGRDTQYF. The DNA of the CDR3 is TGTGCCAGCAGCGTAGCCGCCCAGCGGGGGGGCCGGGATACGCAGTATTTT. Supplemented by reference TRBV9 and TRBJ2-3, the full variable domain reads DSGVTQTPKHLITATGQRVTLRCSPRSGDLSVYWYQQSLDQGLQFLIQYYNGEERAKGNILERFSAQQFPDLHSELNLSSLELGDSALYFCASSVAAQRGGRDTQYFGPGTRLTVL.

J is TRBJ1-2 and V is TRBV30; 11 nucleotides line up with TRBD1. CDR1 is GTSNPN, CDR2 SVGIG, per germline (reference sequence). This CDR3 has 15 amino acids. Trimming at V came to 2 bases and at J to 7 bases, leaving 9 bases not matched to a gene. The CDR3 sequence is CAWSTEDRGRFGYTF. Here the CDR3 DNA reads TGTGCCTGGAGTACCGAGGACAGGGGGCGGTTTGGCTACACCTTC.

The chain couples TRBV19 to TRBJ2-3; 8 nucleotides align to TRBD2. With V trimmed by 3 bases and J by 3 bases, 5 bases remained unmatched. This CDR3 comprises 15 residues. The germline V gene encodes CDR1 LNHDA and CDR2 SQIVND (reference sequence). CDR3 in amino acids: CASSIASGRTDTQYF. The DNA for the CDR3 is TGTGCCAGTAGTATCGCTAGCGGGCGAACAGATACGCAGTATTTT.

The rearrangement joins TRBV28 to TRBJ1-2; D ambiguous. The CDR3 contains 13 residues. Germline V gives CDR1 MDHEN, CDR2 SYDVKM. Trimming left V 8 bases short and J 4 bases short, with 14 bases between. CDR3 residues: CASGLGGGYGYTF. DNA for the CDR3: TGTGCCAGCGGATTGGGCGGAGGCTATGGCTACACCTTC.

This chain connects TRBV13 to TRBJ1-1; 7 positions match TRBD1. The CDR3 covers 15 residues. CDR1 and CDR2 from the germline V gene are PRHDT and FYEKMQ (reference sequence). The trim removed 0 bases at V and 8 bases at J, leaving 9 bases unmatched. CDR3 nucleotides: TGTGCCAGCAGCTTAGGCCTAATGGGACAGTCCGAAGCTTTCTTT. Residues: CASSLGLMGQSEAFF.

The chain links TRBV4-1 to TRBJ1-5, with D possibly matching TRBD1 (6 bases). CDR3 length: 15 amino acids. V was cut by 2 bases and J by 3 bases, with 11 bases left in between. Germline assignment: CDR1 MGHRA and CDR2 YSYEKL. In DNA, the CDR3 is TGCGCCAGCAGCCAAACGACAGGAACCAATCAGCCCCAGCATTTT. Translated, it gives CASSQTTGTNQPQHF.

This chain connects TRBV28 to TRBJ1-2; 7 positions agree with TRBD1. CDR3 length: 15 residues. Germline assignment: CDR1 MDHEN and CDR2 SYDVKM. V trimming: 3 bases; J trimming: 8 bases; junction bases outside the gene matches: 12. The CDR3 bases are TGTGCCAGCAGTTTGTATACAGGGGCGGTGGGGGGCTACACCTTC. Translation gives CASSLYTGAVGGYTF.

This clone was seen only a few times. The CDR3 region is CASSLSSGRDEQFF. CDR3 coding DNA: TGTGCCAGCAGTTTAAGTAGCGGGAGGGATGAGCAGTTCTTC. This rearrangement joins TRBV27 to TRBJ2-1; 11 nucleotides line up with TRBD2. V shed 2 bases, J shed 8 bases, and the junction held 2 bases outside the gene matches. The germline CDR1 and CDR2 sequences are MNHEY and SMNVEV (reference sequence). The CDR3 sequence is 14 residues long.

This rearrangement joins TRBV6-5 to TRBJ2-3; 7 bases map to TRBD2. The length of the CDR3 is 14 residues. Unmatched junction bases numbered 8, after V lost 4 bases and J lost 7 bases. Germline V lookup: CDR1 MNHEY, CDR2 SVGAGI. CDR3 in DNA: TGTGCCAGCAGTTCGGGGGACTATATGTATACGCAGTATTTT. It is translated as CASSSGDYMYTQYF.